This TCR beta chain was found in a study of technical replicates of blood from a handful of donors. The CDR3 has 11 amino acids. V shed 4 bases and J shed 11 bases, with 12 bases lying between them. Germline V lookup: CDR1 SGHTS, CDR2 YDEGEE. Clones were read by immunoSEQ multiplex PCR, and TCRdb kept only the in-frame ones, dropping some. The sample has around 80,000 clones, approximately 98% seen once. The rearrangement joins TRBV5-8 to TRBJ1-1, with D hard to call. The specimen was T cells isolated from PBMCs. The sequence came from a human donor in good health. CDR3 sequence reads: CASSVVTGAFF. The CDR3 nucleotides are TGTGCCAGCAGCGTGGTAACGGGGGCTTTCTTT.